These 14 T cell receptor beta chains were sequenced from one sample in a study of cytomegalovirus exposure and HLA in healthy donors. The PCR ran on 60 Vbeta and 13 Jbeta primers. Profiling relied on immunoSEQ multiplex PCR, and the TCRdb table lists in-frame clones only, not all of them. The sample yields 100,000 to 150,000 clones, around three quarters seen once. Sequenced input: PBMCs. The source of these receptors is a female donor in good health and CMV-seronegative.

This rearrangement joins TRBV28 to TRBJ1-5; 8 nucleotides agree with TRBD1. Germline V gene lookup returns CDR1 MDHEN and CDR2 SYDVKM. Trimming cost V 4 bases and J 5 bases; bases outside gene matches: 7. CDR3 length: 15 amino acids. The CDR3 sequence: CASSSPGTGDQPQHF. The DNA of the CDR3 is TGTGCCAGCAGTTCCCCCGGGACAGGCGATCAGCCCCAGCATTTT.

This clone was seen a few times. The chain joins TRBV16 to TRBJ2-7; D may be TRBD1 (6 bases). The CDR3 sequence is 14 residues long. The V and J ends lost 0 bases and 6 bases respectively, with 12 bases between them. Germline V gene sequence: CDR1 KGHSY, CDR2 FQNENV. CDR3 sequence: CASSQSALGGEQYF. The CDR3, as DNA: TGTGCCAGCAGCCAATCGGCACTAGGGGGCGAGCAGTACTTC.

This clone was seen more than once but under ten times. Its ends do not fully match the called genes, so a read error is possible. V gene TRBV7-9 combines with J gene TRBJ2-1; 9 bases fit TRBD2. Germline values: CDR1 SEHNR, CDR2 FQNEAQ (reference sequence). This CDR3 comprises 18 residues. The CDR3 DNA reads as TGTTCCAGCAGCTCCTACCCTAGCGGGGCTGCCTCCTACAATGAGCAGTTCTTC. Its protein product is CSSSSYPSGAASYNEQFF.

The V gene is TRBV18, the J gene TRBJ1-1, with 8 bases that match TRBD1. In germline, CDR1 is KGHSH, CDR2 LQKENI. Trimming took 1 base from V and 0 from J; bases not matched to a gene: 4. This CDR3 contains 16 residues. This chain's CDR3 is CASSPRAGGLNTEAFF. The CDR3 coding sequence is TGTGCCAGCTCACCACGGGCAGGGGGCTTGAACACTGAAGCTTTCTTT.

The chain combines TRBV5-1 with TRBJ2-6; TRBD1 matches 8 bases. CDR1 is SGHRS, CDR2 YFSETQ, per germline. The CDR3 has 17 amino acids. After removal of 4 bases from V and 3 bases from J, the junction contained 9 bases not matched to a gene. The CDR3 bases are TGCGCCAGCAGCATCTCTCTCAGGGGGCTTGGGGCCAACGTCCTGACTTTC. Its protein is CASSISLRGLGANVLTF.

The J gene is TRBJ2-5, the V gene TRBV7-9, with TRBD2 matching 8 bases. The CDR3 loop spans 14 amino acids. From germline, CDR1 is SEHNR and CDR2 FQNEAQ (reference sequence). Trimming at V came to 6 bases and at J to 5 bases, leaving 8 bases not matched to a gene. The CDR3 nucleotides read TGTGCCAGCAGATCTCAAGCGGGGGCCGAGACCCAGTACTTC. This sequence encodes CASRSQAGAETQYF.

This chain connects TRBV5-4 to TRBJ2-2; unclear D gene. CDR3 length: 13 residues. V lost 1 base, J lost 6 bases, and 7 bases lay in between. Per germline, CDR1 SGHNT and CDR2 YYREEE (reference sequence). In nucleotides, the CDR3 is TGTGCCAGCAGCTTGTCAGTTGCCGGGGAGCTGTTTTTT. This codes for CASSLSVAGELFF.

This clone came up once. This chain joins TRBV6-6 and TRBJ1-2, with 8 bases aligning to TRBD1. The V gene's germline CDR1 is MNHNY and CDR2 SVGAGI (reference sequence). CDR3 length: 14 residues. V gave up 2 bases and J gave up 3 bases; unmatched junction bases: 2. The DNA of the CDR3 is TGTGCCAGCAGTTACGCGGGACAGGACTATGGCTACACCTTC. Residues: CASSYAGQDYGYTF.

This clone has a handful of counts. The chain links TRBV5-5 to TRBJ2-7, with TRBD1 identical over 7 bases. The CDR3 totals 15 residues. Trimming cost V 4 bases and J 3 bases; bases outside gene matches: 10. Germline loops: CDR1 SGHKS, CDR2 YYEKEE (reference sequence). Here the CDR3 DNA reads TGTGCCAGCAGCCCCCGACAGGGTGCCGTCTACGAGCAGTACTTC. Amino acids: CASSPRQGAVYEQYF.

Note on this clone: Other nucleotide sequences in the sample specify the same CDR3. This rearrangement joins TRBV6-1 to TRBJ2-3; D is unresolved. This CDR3 is built from 11 residues. Trimming took 7 bases from V and 3 from J, leaving 5 bases between them. Per the germline V gene, CDR1 is MNHNS and CDR2 is SASEGT. CDR3 in DNA: TGTGCCAGCATCCTAACAGATACGCAGTATTTT. It specifies CASILTDTQYF.

The V and J genes are TRBV5-1 and TRBJ1-1, with TRBD1 matching 8 bases. In germline, CDR1 is SGHRS, CDR2 YFSETQ. V shed 5 bases and J 6 bases; nucleotides not matched to a gene: 9. The CDR3 length is 14 residues. The chain's CDR3 is CASSTGQEAPEAFF. Here the CDR3 DNA reads TGCGCCAGCAGTACGGGACAGGAAGCTCCTGAAGCTTTCTTT.

As concerns this clone: A read error may account for a junction end that differs from germline. The V and J genes are TRBV7-7 and TRBJ2-1; 13 bases are a match to TRBD2. This CDR3 region has 15 residues. Germline lookup yields CDR1 SSHAT and CDR2 FNYEAQ (reference sequence). Written as DNA, the CDR3 is TGTGCTAGCAGCTTAGGTGGACTAGCGGGGGAAGAGCAGTTCTTC. It yields the protein CASSLGGLAGEEQFF.

The chain employs TRBV18 and TRBJ2-3; 9 nucleotides align to TRBD1. Germline V gene lookup returns CDR1 KGHSH and CDR2 LQKENI. Trimming removed 7 bases from V and 6 bases from J; junction bases left unmatched: 5. The CDR3 has 13 amino acids. The CDR3 region has the DNA TGTGCCAGCTTCCGGACAGGGGCGGATACGCAGTATTTT. Its protein product is CASFRTGADTQYF.

The rearrangement uses TRBV5-1 and TRBJ2-3, with D possibly being TRBD1 (6 bases). The CDR3 loop spans 16 amino acids. The germline V gene has CDR1 SGHRS and CDR2 YFSETQ. V was trimmed by 4 bases and J by 4 bases, leaving 19 bases between them. CDR3 protein: CASSRIQGFGPDTQYF. The CDR3 nucleotides are TGCGCCAGCAGCCGGATACAGGGTTTTGGCCCAGATACGCAGTATTTT.